The T cell receptor (beta chain) described here comes from a study of blood T cell repertoires in COVID-19 (dated by TCRdb to 2020 to 2021). As for the study more broadly: Samples from collaborators originated in the United States, Italy and Spain and spanned both the acute and convalescent phases of COVID-19. The prospective study material was composed of cDNA or gDNA derived from T cells, B-cell-depleted T cells, or PBMCs. Subjects who had been exposed to COVID-19, were actively infected with it, or had recovered from it provided the deeply sampled blood TCRbeta repertoires that made up the dataset. The repertoires were made available in a free public database intended to serve as a resource for research on the immune response to SARS-CoV-2. The samples were drawn from the first 160 participants of the ongoing ImmuneRACE study and from about 1,200 subjects provided by 6 global collaborators. Nearly every sample came with metadata listing a de-identified subject ID, COVID-19 status, age in years and sex. Where available, HLA class I and class II types were obtained from metadata supplied by the sample provider rather than from assay-based typing. Study-level results and caveats: The quantity of clinical and demographic metadata differed by source and by participant and was supplied without curation.

In the prospective study, participants were roughly 18 to 100 years old, resided in around 25 geographic areas of the United States, and were enrolled through a virtual design. Cohort assignment in the prospective study relied on participant-reported clinical history from a screening survey and a study questionnaire. Exposed participants had been in contact, within 2 weeks of entering the study, with a person who had a PCR-confirmed or clinician-diagnosed case of COVID-19. Each participant in the prospective study had whole blood, serum and a nasopharyngeal or oropharyngeal swab collected by mobile phlebotomists. Participants in the prospective study had the option to provide additional blood draws and questionnaires over a 2-month period. Blood samples from the prospective study were shipped frozen or at room temperature prior to DNA extraction. TCRbeta CDR3 regions were amplified from genomic DNA by means of the immunoSEQ Assay, a bias-controlled multiplex PCR. In the source study's methods: The number of nucleated cells in each sample was estimated from the amplification of reference gene primers within the assay. To quantify the absolute abundance of each unique TCRbeta CDR3 rearrangement, sequence reads were collapsed and filtered. For each sample, productive Simpson clonality was calculated by taking the square root of Simpson's diversity index across productive rearrangements. This is the immuneACCESS table as TCRdb keeps it, with only in-frame sequences that have V and J called. A part of the clones is gone; compared with another copy, unresolved V genes explain less than half, and the rest is unexplained. V, J and clone size reflect that table, while D and trimming were determined from the DNA. For this sample there are a few hundred thousand clones; approximately 84% appear just once. The top ten clonotypes cover just over 6.5% of the sample.

In the case of this clone: Its antigen specificity is not known. The sample holds no much larger clone one base away, and base qualities are not on file.

Taken from cysteine to phenylalanine, the CDR3 has 15 residues. Just CDR3 DNA is preserved here, 45 bases in frame from base 1. Reading the germline V gene gives CDR1 SGHVS and CDR2 FNYEAQ. V is pared back by 1 base and J by 4 bases, with 13 bases lying between the germline termini. The sequenced sample was PBMCs or T cells enriched from blood (not recorded which). In this chain, TRBV7-6 is recombined with TRBJ1-2; confidence is insufficient to name the D gene. The source is a woman aged 45-60 years who had been exposed to COVID-19. The sequenced DNA: TGTGCCAGCAGCTTAGGTCCAGGCTCCCTCTATGGCTACACCTTC. It codes for CASSLGPGSLYGYTF.